One T cell receptor beta chain is described in this entry. This clone was seen a single time. The antigen this receptor binds is unknown. Base-call qualities are not available, and no considerably larger clone is one nucleotide away. TCR CDR3 regions were amplified from genomic DNA by multiplex PCR using the deep immunoSEQ assay. Extracted genomic DNA from each cell subset was spread evenly across all wells of several immunoSEQ 96-well plates, with each plate serving as a replicate. For sorted subsets, about 200 ng genomic DNA, equal to some 30,000 T cell genomes, was loaded into each replicate PCR. Purified libraries were quantified with a Qubit 3.0 fluorometer, sized on a Bioanalyzer 2100, and re-quantified with the KAPA Library Quantification kit. Each immunoSEQ 96-well plate was sequenced on its own single-read 150-cycle Illumina NextSeq 550 flow cell. The authors' pipeline ran thus. The immunoSEQ output contained only junctional sequences without quality scores, so filtering could not match that applied to full-length reads. Sequences were annotated with PyIR, a Python wrapper for IgBLAST v1.9, using IMGT germline references to assign V/J genes and CDR3. Any read was removed if the V/J assignment was weak (E-value above 1e-6), the CDR3 was missing, or the read contained stop codons, out-of-frame junctions, or ambiguous translated residues. V3J clonotypes were defined as sequences sharing the same inferred V gene, J gene, and CDR3 amino acid sequence. Percentage overlap between repertoires was calculated by dividing the number of shared unique clonotypes by the size of the smaller repertoire. Repertoire richness was assessed with RTK rarefaction, the Chao1 estimator, and Recon v2.1 estimates of unobserved clonotypes. OLGA was used to compute generation probabilities for all TCRbeta clonotypes that the gDNA method yielded from a few donors. Imported from immuneACCESS, the table was reduced by TCRdb to in-frame sequences with V and J called. These copies leave out some clones; in studies compared against another copy, an unresolved V gene accounts for under half, and the cause of the remainder is not known. V, J and clone size reflect that table, while D and trimming were determined from the DNA. The sample table holds 170,000 or so clones, of which around 63% were seen once. Of the sample, around 9.3% is held by the ten largest clones.

These data are taken from a study of shared clonotypes between healthy human individuals (dated by TCRdb to the early 2020s). The study in broad terms: A few men and two women, aged 18 to 49 years, made up the cohort. For each donor, CD4 naive and CD4 memory were each run on three plates, CD8 naive on two plates, and CD8 memory on one plate. Each donor's leukapheresis produced roughly between roughly 0.85 and 9.5 billion PBMCs. Libraries were prepared and TCR repertoires were sequenced by different laboratories using diverse techniques, in order to increase sequencing depth and limit assay-specific biases. Blood TCR repertoires of four to six healthy adults were deeply sequenced to estimate repertoire size and the extent of clonotype sharing between individuals.

Looking up the germline V gene yields CDR1 SGHTA and CDR2 FQGNSA. The junction shows trimming of 1 base on V and 9 bases on J, plus 10 bases between the germline ends. From the cysteine through the phenylalanine, the CDR3 covers 13 amino acids. The DNA shown is the 39-base CDR3, in frame from base 1. Donors were healthy HIV-negative adults with no recently reported acute infections or vaccinations. Every donor was a Caucasian adult living in Nashville, Tennessee, USA. CD4+ T cells were enriched through magnetic negative selection, after which naive cells were positively selected on CD45RA and the remaining negative fraction served as the memory subset. Blood was collected by leukapheresis, and PBMCs were isolated by Ficoll-Histopaque density gradient centrifugation and then cryopreserved in liquid nitrogen vapor phase. Analytical flow cytometry was used to check the purity and quantity of each magnetically sorted T cell population. Each sorted fraction had its genomic DNA isolated and then quantified by UV absorbance on a Nanodrop 2000c.

Study-wide conclusions, independent of this receptor: Naive subsets generally had larger estimated clonotype richness than memory subsets. Sampling was limited to blood, and TCR repertoires in tissue likely differ from TCR repertoires in blood. Because the study included only a small number of donors, the genetic and exposure-history diversity represented was limited. Pairwise subsampling led to the expectation that sequencing depth would affect the degree of clonotype sharing among donors. Rarefaction of sorted-subset datasets indicated incomplete sequencing despite the large sequencing depth. When a few donors were compared, the shared fraction of clonotypes was about 5% for naive CD4, 3.5% to 4% for naive CD8, about 2.5% for memory CD4, and roughly 0.4% for memory CD8. Compared with non-shared clonotypes, the clonotypes found in all four sorted-subset donors had higher generation probabilities.

This sequence uses TRBV7-2 and TRBJ2-1; the D gene is unclear. The clonotype was recovered from a man in his thirties or forties in good health. The sample taken for sequencing was memory CD4+ T cells sorted from blood. The sample's cell subset or site label, decoded: CD45RA-negative fraction. The CDR3 protein: CASSLGVGGEQFF. The nucleotides read TGTGCCAGCAGCTTAGGGGTTGGTGGTGAGCAGTTCTTC.